This T cell receptor (beta chain) was recovered during a study of metastatic and nonmetastatic thyroid tumors. Across the whole study: Repertoire comparisons spanned blood and tumor or nodule tissue from malignant and benign thyroid patients.

V was pared by 6 bases and J by 4 bases, with 16 bases between. The CDR3 sequence is 15 residues long. Looked up from germline, CDR1 is MNHNS and CDR2 is SASEGT. Per the original data handling: The distant-metastasis classifier for papillary thyroid cancer was built from CDR3 differences across clinicopathological groups. TCRdb reanalyzed the PCR reads with MiXCR. TCRdb's processing, not the authors' own work, is the source of the V and J calls. There are approximately 41,000 clones in the sample; less than 35% occur only once, and about 10% lies in the top ten. None of the patients had undergone any treatment ahead of thyroid surgery. Study-level findings and limits: Versus benign nodules, malignant thyroid tumors reportedly had significantly higher TCR beta diversity, in blood and tumor.

This clone is labeled as medium-sized. Its matching antigen is unknown. The sequenced sample was blood. This chain joins TRBV6-1 and TRBJ2-1, with D unresolved. The sequence derives from a male donor with papillary thyroid cancer or a benign thyroid nodule (not recorded which). Some clones in this sample may be carry-over from other donors' samples. CDR3 sequence (DNA): TGTGCCAGCAGCGACCCCATCGACGAATACAATGAGCAGTTCTTC. It yields the protein CASSDPIDEYNEQFF.